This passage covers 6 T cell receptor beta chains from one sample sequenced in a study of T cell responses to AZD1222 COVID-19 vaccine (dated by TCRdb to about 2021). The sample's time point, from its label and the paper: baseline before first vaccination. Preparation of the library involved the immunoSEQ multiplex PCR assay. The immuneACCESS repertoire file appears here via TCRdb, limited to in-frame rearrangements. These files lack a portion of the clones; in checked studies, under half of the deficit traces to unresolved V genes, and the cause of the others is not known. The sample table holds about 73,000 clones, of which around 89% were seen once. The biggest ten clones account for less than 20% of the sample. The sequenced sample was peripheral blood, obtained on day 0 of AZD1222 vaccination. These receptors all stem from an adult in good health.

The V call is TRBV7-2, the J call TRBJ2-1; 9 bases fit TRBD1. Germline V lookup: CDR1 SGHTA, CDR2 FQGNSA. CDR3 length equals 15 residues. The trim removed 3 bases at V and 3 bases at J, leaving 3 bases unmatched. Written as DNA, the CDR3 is TGTGCCAGCAGCTTCGCGGGACAGGGCTACAATGAGCAGTTCTTC. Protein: CASSFAGQGYNEQFF. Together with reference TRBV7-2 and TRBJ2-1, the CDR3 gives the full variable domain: GAGVSQSPSNKVTEKGKDVELRCDPISGHTALYWYRQSLGQGLEFLIYFQGNSAPDKSGLPSDRFSAERTGGSVSTLTIQRTQQEDSAVYLCASSFAGQGYNEQFFGPGTRLTVL.

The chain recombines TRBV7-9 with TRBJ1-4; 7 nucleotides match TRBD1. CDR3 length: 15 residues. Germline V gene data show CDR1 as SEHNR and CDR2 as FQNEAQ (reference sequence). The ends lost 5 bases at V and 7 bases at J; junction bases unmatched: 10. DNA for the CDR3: TGTGCCAGCAGCACCGGAGACAGGGATACTGAAAAACTGTTTTTT. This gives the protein CASSTGDRDTEKLFF.

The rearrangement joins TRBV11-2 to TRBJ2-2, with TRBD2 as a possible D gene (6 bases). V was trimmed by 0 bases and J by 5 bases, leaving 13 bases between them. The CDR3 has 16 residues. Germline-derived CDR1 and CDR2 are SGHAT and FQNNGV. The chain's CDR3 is CASSLDPTRSTGELFF. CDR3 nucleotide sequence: TGTGCCAGCAGCTTAGATCCGACTAGGTCGACCGGGGAGCTGTTTTTT. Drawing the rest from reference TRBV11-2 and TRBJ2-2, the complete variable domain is EAGVAQSPRYKIIEKRQSVAFWCNPISGHATLYWYQQILGQGPKLLIQFQNNGVVDDSQLPKDRFSAERLKGVDSTLKIQPAKLEDSAVYLCASSLDPTRSTGELFFGEGSRLTVL.

CDR3 protein: CASSDWADSYEQYF. The DNA of the CDR3 is TGTGCCAGCAGTGACTGGGCGGACTCCTACGAGCAGTACTTC. The chain links TRBV2 to TRBJ2-7, with D uncertain. Between the trimmed V and J ends, which lost 3 bases and 0 bases, there was a span of 9 bases. Germline loops: CDR1 SNHLY, CDR2 FYNNEI. The CDR3 spans 14 residues.

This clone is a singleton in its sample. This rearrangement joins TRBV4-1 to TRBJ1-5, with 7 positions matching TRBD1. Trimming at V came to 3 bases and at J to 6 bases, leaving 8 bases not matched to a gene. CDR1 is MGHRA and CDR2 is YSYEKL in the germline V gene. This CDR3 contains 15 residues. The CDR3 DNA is TGCGCCAGCAGCCAGCTAACAGGGGACGGTCAGCCCCAGCATTTT. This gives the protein CASSQLTGDGQPQHF.

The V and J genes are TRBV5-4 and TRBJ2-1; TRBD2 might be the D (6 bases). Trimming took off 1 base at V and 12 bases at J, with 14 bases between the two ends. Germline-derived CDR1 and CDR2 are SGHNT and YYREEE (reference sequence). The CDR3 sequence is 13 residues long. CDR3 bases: TGTGCCAGCAGCTTGCAAACGGGAGTGGGGCAGTTCTTC. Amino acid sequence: CASSLQTGVGQFF.